This T cell receptor (beta chain) emerged from a study of cytomegalovirus exposure and HLA in healthy donors. Study-level results: TCR beta sequences reportedly predicted most subjects' HLA-A and HLA-B alleles accurately.

This clone was seen only once. What it binds is unknown. The trim removed 3 bases at V and 5 bases at J, leaving 8 bases unmatched. This CDR3 has 15 amino acids. Looked up from germline, CDR1 is SGHNT and CDR2 is YYREEE (reference sequence). PCR involved 60 Vbeta and 13 Jbeta primers. Assay used: immunoSEQ multiplex PCR; TCRdb lists only in-frame clones, some missing. The data show under 170,000 clones, 55% to 80% seen once. Material for sequencing was PBMCs. The genes are TRBV5-4 and TRBJ2-5, with 9 bases aligning to TRBD1. This receptor was taken from a woman aged 55-69 years in good health and CMV-seropositive. The CDR3 region is CASSSAGTGKETQYF. In nucleotides, the CDR3 is TGTGCCAGCAGCTCCGCCGGGACAGGGAAGGAGACCCAGTACTTC.